Listed below are T cell receptor beta chains from one sample, sequenced in a study of T cell changes during pregnancy in multiple sclerosis. Clones were sequenced by immunoSEQ multiplex PCR, and TCRdb holds only the in-frame ones, with some missing. The top ten hold almost 1% of the sample, which has about 99,000 clones, approximately 94% seen once. Sequenced here: peripheral blood, sampled after pregnancy. These receptors all stem from a female donor with multiple sclerosis, enrolled in a pregnancy study. Each CDR3 is given with its conserved first and last residue. The order of the fields is V gene, D gene, clone size, CDR3 protein. A D gene is named only where the DNA matches it firmly. Only part of the rows carry a size: once, few, many, or a class if the clone is expanded.

V: TRBV18; D: .; size: .; CDR3: CASSPPHRNTEAFF
V: TRBV27; D: .; size: .; CDR3: CASSLSNVGQSTEAFF
V: TRBV7-7; D: TRBD1; size: once; CDR3: CASSSSDRGRDTQYF
V: TRBV7-9; D: .; size: .; CDR3: CASSLAGTNTEAFF
V: TRBV10-3; D: .; size: .; CDR3: CAISEYGGSTDTQYF
V: TRBV2; D: TRBD2; size: .; CDR3: CASRGTNLAGVLSTDTQYF
V: TRBV7-9; D: TRBD1; size: .; CDR3: CASSSPDRSLRNEQFF
V: TRBV27; D: TRBD2; size: once; CDR3: CASSPDPQSGESYNEQFF
V: TRBV25-1; D: .; size: .; CDR3: CATKPPIGQYF
V: TRBV9; D: TRBD1; size: .; CDR3: CASSVGDSRYEQYF
V: TRBV15; D: TRBD1; size: .; CDR3: CATSSRTGEGYGYTF
V: TRBV11-2; D: .; size: .; CDR3: CASSSMGSRLTDTQYF
V: TRBV4-3; D: TRBD1; size: .; CDR3: CASSQESRGHTGELFF
V: TRBV19; D: .; size: .; CDR3: CASSIGNTEAFF
V: TRBV9; D: .; size: .; CDR3: CASSPAGHSYEQYF
V: TRBV6-6; D: TRBD2; size: .; CDR3: CASTIRPSGMNEQFF
V: TRBV5-4; D: .; size: .; CDR3: CASSGPRGGTGRGDTQYF
V: TRBV19; D: TRBD1; size: .; CDR3: CASSITTGGTDTQYF
V: TRBV19; D: .; size: .; CDR3: CASSIRGSSGGSNTQYF
V: TRBV5-6; D: .; size: .; CDR3: CASSCDRGLMDTQYF
V: TRBV19; D: .; size: .; CDR3: CASSIRGNTEAFF
V: TRBV5-1; D: TRBD2; size: .; CDR3: CASSWRTSGTVDEQFF
V: TRBV4-1; D: .; size: .; CDR3: CASSQDRQLNTEAFF
V: TRBV27; D: TRBD2; size: .; CDR3: CASSLGLAISANTGELFF
V: TRBV19; D: .; size: .; CDR3: CASSIDPRVDGYTF
V: TRBV4-2; D: .; size: once; CDR3: CASSQDGLAWEQFF
V: TRBV5-6; D: .; size: .; CDR3: CASSYLGVNEQFF
V: TRBV2; D: TRBD1; size: .; CDR3: CASRGTGLQPQHF
V: TRBV7-9; D: TRBD1; size: .; CDR3: CASSLKGGPNEKLFF
V: TRBV27; D: TRBD2; size: .; CDR3: CASSFGLAGKYEQYF
V: TRBV27; D: .; size: .; CDR3: CASSLLGGTSGNTIYF
V: TRBV29-1; D: .; size: .; CDR3: CSVVAGGGWETQYF
V: TRBV11-2; D: .; size: .; CDR3: CASSLGLFTEAFF
V: TRBV7-9; D: TRBD2; size: .; CDR3: CASRPRLAGSNEQFF
V: TRBV10-2; D: TRBD1; size: .; CDR3: CASAQDRGPGELFF
V: TRBV6-1; D: TRBD2; size: .; CDR3: CATSGLASGETQYF
V: TRBV10-1; D: .; size: few; CDR3: CASSGSGNEQFF
V: TRBV5-6; D: TRBD1; size: .; CDR3: CASGPGQGLSEQYF